This T cell receptor (beta chain) was identified during a study of cytomegalovirus exposure and HLA in healthy donors. V lost 8 bases and J lost 4, with 11 bases in between. This CDR3 is built from 12 residues. The germline V gene has CDR1 MNHNY and CDR2 SVGAGI (reference sequence). In this sample, this clone turned up a few times. The PCR ran on 60 Vbeta and 13 Jbeta primers. The data were produced by immunoSEQ multiplex PCR, yet TCRdb's version contains in-frame clones alone and is incomplete. Here the sample spans some 90,000 clones, approximately 80% being singletons. Sequenced material: PBMCs. The TCR comes from a man aged 25-45 years in good health and CMV-seropositive. The V call is TRBV6-6, the J call TRBJ1-2; a weak D match, TRBD1 (6 bases). CDR3 region: CASFEGVYGYTF. For the CDR3, the DNA is TGTGCCAGCTTTGAGGGGGTCTATGGCTACACCTTC.